The text below deals with one TCR beta chain. The antigen remains unidentified. The sample belongs to a study of cytomegalovirus exposure and HLA in healthy donors. Turning to the study itself: Most genotyped donors, 81% of about 360, had Caucasian-associated genetic ancestry. Overall study findings and caveats: A likely sequencing artifact accounted for one observed cluster of highly shared sequence variants. CMV serostatus was the sole immune exposure information available.

In nominal health when sampled, donors likely had unrecorded immune exposures nonetheless. The PCR was carried out with 60 Vbeta primers and 13 Jbeta primers. Profiling relied on immunoSEQ multiplex PCR, and the TCRdb table lists in-frame clones only, not all of them. The repertoire holds fewer than 150,000 clones, with about four fifths as singletons. The CDR3 length is 14 residues. The germline CDR1 and CDR2 sequences are SGHDT and YYEEEE. V shed 4 bases and J 5 bases; nucleotides not matched to a gene: 8. V is TRBV5-6 and J is TRBJ2-5, with 7 nucleotides matching TRBD1. This sequence originates from a male donor in good health and CMV-seronegative. Sequenced sample: PBMCs. CDR3 nucleotides: TGTGCCAGCAGCGGCCGGACAGGTTGGGAGACCCAGTACTTC. Translated: CASSGRTGWETQYF.